This T cell receptor beta chain was retrieved from a study of PD-1 blockade in classical Hodgkin lymphoma. Data came from immunoSEQ multiplex PCR; TCRdb stores just in-frame clones and leaves some out. The profile covers thousands of clones, with around 81% appearing a single time and roughly 8.1% taken by the ten largest. Time point specified: newly diagnosed, previously untreated cHL patient sample. Acting as the comparison were PBMCs from newly diagnosed, untreated classical Hodgkin lymphoma. The CDR3 length is 16 residues. The V and J ends lost 4 bases and 0 bases, in that order; junction bases with no gene match: 5. Germline V gene data show CDR1 as LNHNV and CDR2 as YYDKDF (reference sequence). Study observations and caveats: Baseline TCR diversity was reportedly lower in newly diagnosed patients than in healthy donors. It was reported as lower still in relapsed/refractory patients. The origin of the repertoire differences remains undefined, with disease activity or prior therapy as possible causes.

As concerns this clone: The antigen is unknown.

Sample: peripheral blood mononuclear cells (PBMCs). The V call is TRBV15, the J call TRBJ1-3; 8 bases line up with TRBD1. This TCR came from a human donor with classical Hodgkin lymphoma. The CDR3 spells CATSTPGTGSGNTIYF. In DNA form, the CDR3 reads TGTGCCACCAGCACCCCCGGGACAGGCTCTGGAAACACCATATATTTT.